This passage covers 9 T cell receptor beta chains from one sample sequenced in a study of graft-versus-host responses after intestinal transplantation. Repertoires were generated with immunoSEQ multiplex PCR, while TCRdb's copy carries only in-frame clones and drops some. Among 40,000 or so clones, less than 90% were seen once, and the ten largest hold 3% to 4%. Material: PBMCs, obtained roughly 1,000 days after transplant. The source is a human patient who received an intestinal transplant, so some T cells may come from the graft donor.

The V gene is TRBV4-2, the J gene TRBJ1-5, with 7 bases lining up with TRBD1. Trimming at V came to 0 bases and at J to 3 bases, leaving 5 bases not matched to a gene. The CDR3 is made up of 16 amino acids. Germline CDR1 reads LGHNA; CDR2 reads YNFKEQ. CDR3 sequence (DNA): TGTGCCAGCAGCCAAGAAAAGGGACAGCTCAATCAGCCCCAGCATTTT. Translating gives CASSQEKGQLNQPQHF.

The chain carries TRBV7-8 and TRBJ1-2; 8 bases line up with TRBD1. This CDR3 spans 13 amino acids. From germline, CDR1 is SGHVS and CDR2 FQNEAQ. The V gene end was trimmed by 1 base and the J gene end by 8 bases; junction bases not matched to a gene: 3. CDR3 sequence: CASSLGRGQGYTF. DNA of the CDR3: TGTGCCAGCAGCTTAGGCAGGGGGCAGGGCTACACCTTC.

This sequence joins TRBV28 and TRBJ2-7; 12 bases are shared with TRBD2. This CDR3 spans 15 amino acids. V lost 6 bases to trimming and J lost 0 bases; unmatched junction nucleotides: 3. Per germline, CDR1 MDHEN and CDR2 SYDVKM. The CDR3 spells CASRLLAGGSYEQYF. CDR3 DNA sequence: TGTGCCAGCAGATTACTAGCGGGAGGCTCCTACGAGCAGTACTTC.

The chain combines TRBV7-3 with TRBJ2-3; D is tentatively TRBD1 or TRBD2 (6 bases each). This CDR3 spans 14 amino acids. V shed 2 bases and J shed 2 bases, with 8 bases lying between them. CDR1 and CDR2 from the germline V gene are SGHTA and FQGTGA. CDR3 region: CASSLGGLTDTQYF. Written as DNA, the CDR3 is TGTGCCAGCAGCTTAGGGGGGCTCACAGATACGCAGTATTTT.

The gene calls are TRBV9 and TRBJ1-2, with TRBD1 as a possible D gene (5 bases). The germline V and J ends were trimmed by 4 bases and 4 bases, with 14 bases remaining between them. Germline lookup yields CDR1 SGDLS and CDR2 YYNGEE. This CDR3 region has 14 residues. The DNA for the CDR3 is TGTGCCAGCAGCCGGGACGGCGAGATCTATGGCTACACCTTC. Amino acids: CASSRDGEIYGYTF. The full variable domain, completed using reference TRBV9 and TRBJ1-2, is DSGVTQTPKHLITATGQRVTLRCSPRSGDLSVYWYQQSLDQGLQFLIQYYNGEERAKGNILERFSAQQFPDLHSELNLSSLELGDSALYFCASSRDGEIYGYTFGSGTRLTVV.

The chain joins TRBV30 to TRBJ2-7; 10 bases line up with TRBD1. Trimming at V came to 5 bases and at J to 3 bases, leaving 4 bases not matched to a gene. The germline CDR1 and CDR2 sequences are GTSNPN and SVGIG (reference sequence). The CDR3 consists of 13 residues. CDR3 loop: CAWDRGLVYEQYF. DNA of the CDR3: TGTGCCTGGGACAGGGGGCTCGTCTACGAGCAGTACTTC.

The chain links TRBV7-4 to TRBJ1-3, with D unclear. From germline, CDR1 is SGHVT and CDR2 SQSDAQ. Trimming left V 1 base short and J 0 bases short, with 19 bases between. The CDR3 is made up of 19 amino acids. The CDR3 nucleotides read TGTGCCAGCAGCTTAGACGGAGCCAAGGCAGCCGGCTCTGGAAACACCATATATTTT. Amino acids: CASSLDGAKAAGSGNTIYF.

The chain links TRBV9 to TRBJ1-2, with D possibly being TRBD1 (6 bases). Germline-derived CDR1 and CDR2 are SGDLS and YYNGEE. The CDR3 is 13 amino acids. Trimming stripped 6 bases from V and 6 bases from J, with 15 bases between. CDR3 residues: CASNVPGQNGYTF. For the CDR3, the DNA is TGTGCCAGCAACGTTCCAGGACAGAATGGCTACACCTTC.

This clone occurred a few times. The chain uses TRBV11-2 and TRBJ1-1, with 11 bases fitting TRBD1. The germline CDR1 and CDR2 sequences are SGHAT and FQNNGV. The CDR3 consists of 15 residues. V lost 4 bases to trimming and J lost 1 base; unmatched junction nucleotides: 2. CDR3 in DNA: TGTGCCAGCAGCTGGGGGACAGGGGGGAACACTGAAGCTTTCTTT. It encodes CASSWGTGGNTEAFF.